These 27 T cell receptor beta chains were all obtained from the same sample, sequenced in a study of T cells after yellow fever vaccination. One entry per CDR3 protein, called by TCRdb with MiXCR from the 5' RACE reads. The sample has 120,000 or so distinct CDR3 sequences; roughly 15% are singletons. The sample in question was CD8+ T cells sorted from PBMCs, obtained 5 days after the yellow fever booster vaccination. The receptor source for this set is a man aged 18-30 years who received the YFV17D yellow fever vaccine.

This clonotype was seen more than once but under ten times. The chain links TRBV7-2 to TRBJ1-6, with D perhaps TRBD1 (6 bases). Trimming left V 1 base short and J 8 bases short, with 9 bases between. From germline, CDR1 is SGHTA and CDR2 FQGNSA. This CDR3 has 14 amino acids. CDR3 residues: CASSLGGAHSPLHF. The CDR3 DNA is TGTGCCAGCAGCTTAGGGGGGGCGCATTCACCCCTCCACTTT. Full variable domain (remainder filled in from reference TRBV7-2 and TRBJ1-6): GAGVSQSPSNKVTEKGKDVELRCDPISGHTALYWYRQSLGQGLEFLIYFQGNSAPDKSGLPSDRFSAERTGGSVSTLTIQRTQQEDSAVYLCASSLGGAHSPLHFGNGTRLTVT.

This clonotype has only a few counts. V gene TRBV18 combines with J gene TRBJ2-5, with D unclear. The germline V gene encodes CDR1 KGHSH and CDR2 LQKENI. V shed 3 bases and J shed 0 bases, with 5 bases lying between them. CDR3 length: 13 amino acids. DNA for the CDR3: TGTGCCAGCTCACCTCAGTACCAAGAGACCCAGTACTTC. Its protein product is CASSPQYQETQYF.

This clonotype was seen many times. The V gene is TRBV4-1, the J gene TRBJ2-2; D is undetermined. The CDR3 is 13 amino acids. Germline CDR1 and CDR2: MGHRA and YSYEKL. V lost 4 bases and J lost 6, with 9 bases in between. The CDR3 spells CASSLRSSGELFF. In nucleotides, the CDR3 is TGCGCCAGCAGCCTAAGGAGTTCCGGGGAGCTGTTTTTT.

The J gene is TRBJ2-6, the V gene TRBV7-9; 10 positions agree with TRBD1. This CDR3 has 18 amino acids. Germline V lookup: CDR1 SEHNR, CDR2 FQNEAQ (reference sequence). The trim removed 5 bases at V and 0 bases at J, leaving 7 bases unmatched. DNA for the CDR3: TGTGCCAGCAGCCCAGGGACAGGGGTTTCCTCTGGGGCCAACGTCCTGACTTTC. Its protein product is CASSPGTGVSSGANVLTF.

The chain links TRBV19 to TRBJ2-3; weak D call: TRBD2 (7 bases). The V and J ends lost 11 bases and 2 bases respectively, with 14 bases between them. The CDR3 runs to 13 residues. Germline CDR1 and CDR2: LNHDA and SQIVND (reference sequence). In DNA, the CDR3 is TGTGCCCCTACGGGGGGCAACACAGATACGCAGTATTTT. Translating it yields CAPTGGNTDTQYF.

The rearrangement uses TRBV7-6 and TRBJ2-1; TRBD1 is a possible D gene (5 bases). Germline CDR1 SGHVS, CDR2 FNYEAQ. The CDR3 is made up of 16 amino acids. V was trimmed by 5 bases and J by 0 bases, leaving 14 bases between them. CDR3 loop: CASSRLDSISYNEQFF. The DNA of the CDR3 is TGTGCCAGCAGCCGCCTAGACAGTATCTCCTACAATGAGCAGTTCTTC.

The genes are TRBV7-7 and TRBJ2-7, with TRBD1 identical over 9 bases. J was trimmed by 3 bases and V by 5 bases; bases with no gene match: 8. Per the germline V gene, CDR1 is SSHAT and CDR2 is FNYEAQ (reference sequence). CDR3 size: 15 residues. CDR3 DNA: TGTGCCAGCAGCGCCGGGACAGGGAGAAACTACGAGCAGTACTTC. Protein: CASSAGTGRNYEQYF.

J is TRBJ2-3 and V is TRBV11-2, with 8 bases fitting TRBD2. CDR1 is SGHAT, CDR2 FQNNGV, per germline. The CDR3 length is 17 residues. V dropped 1 base and J dropped 10; count of bases not matched to a gene: 16. CDR3 DNA: TGTGCCAGCAGCTTAGCGGTGGGGGTAGCGGGGAAGGAGGCGCAGTATTTT. Translating it yields CASSLAVGVAGKEAQYF.

The genes are TRBV4-1 and TRBJ2-5, with D hard to call. Per the germline V gene, CDR1 is MGHRA and CDR2 is YSYEKL. The CDR3 covers 15 residues. Trimming stripped 2 bases from V and 5 bases from J, with 15 bases between. The CDR3: CASSQPSSRGETQYF. Written as DNA, the CDR3 is TGCGCCAGCAGCCAACCTTCAAGTCGTGGGGAGACCCAGTACTTC.

Ten or more counts support this clonotype. The rearrangement joins TRBV6-4 to TRBJ2-1, with 10 bases lining up with TRBD1. The germline CDR1 and CDR2 sequences are MRHNA and SNTAGT. Losses at the gene ends were 2 bases for V and 7 bases for J; bases not matched to a gene: 5. The CDR3 has 15 amino acids. CDR3 amino acids: CASSDGRDRGNEQFF. CDR3 nucleotides: TGTGCCAGCAGTGACGGGCGGGACAGGGGAAATGAGCAGTTCTTC.

The chain joins TRBV4-3 to TRBJ1-1, with TRBD1 as a possible D gene (6 bases). Trimming removed 0 bases at V and 4 bases at J, with 9 bases between. Germline CDR1 is LGHNA and CDR2 is YSLEER. The CDR3 length is 14 residues. The DNA for the CDR3 is TGCGCCAGCAGCCAAGATAGGGGGGTCACTGAAGCTTTCTTT. Residues: CASSQDRGVTEAFF.

The sample holds a few counts of this clonotype. This chain joins TRBV7-9 and TRBJ1-1; tentative D call: TRBD1 (6 bases). The CDR3 covers 15 residues. The germline gives CDR1 SEHNR, CDR2 FQNEAQ (reference sequence). The germline V and J ends were trimmed by 5 bases and 4 bases, with 17 bases remaining between them. The CDR3 loop reads CASSLSQGRSTEAFF. The DNA for the CDR3 is TGTGCCAGCAGCCTATCCCAGGGGCGCAGCACTGAAGCTTTCTTT.

This clonotype has only a few counts. J is TRBJ2-5 and V is TRBV3-1, with 8 bases matching TRBD1. The CDR3 totals 12 residues. Germline CDR1 is LGHDT and CDR2 is YNNKEL (reference sequence). V shed 6 bases and J 4 bases; nucleotides not matched to a gene: 1. For the CDR3, the DNA is TGTGCCAGCAGGGACAGGGCAGAGACCCAGTACTTC. Translated, it gives CASRDRAETQYF.

In DNA form, the CDR3 reads TGTGCCTGGAAAGTCGGTTTCTTCCACGAGCAGTACTTC. It specifies CAWKVGFFHEQYF. The chain carries TRBV30 and TRBJ2-7; D gene uncertain. This CDR3 has 13 residues. The V end was cut by 4 bases, the J end by 5 bases, with 15 bases between. Germline CDR1 GTSNPN, CDR2 SVGIG (reference sequence). The full variable domain, completed using reference TRBV30 and TRBJ2-7, is SQTIHQWPATLVQPVGSPLSLECTVEGTSNPNLYWYRQAAGRGLQLLFYSVGIGQISSEVPQNLSASRPQDRQFILSSKKLLLSDSGFYLCAWKVGFFHEQYFGPGTRLTVT.

This sequence joins TRBV6-2 or TRBV6-3 and TRBJ2-1, with D possibly called TRBD1 or TRBD2 (5 bases each). The CDR3 is 17 residues long. The germline V and J ends were trimmed by 1 base and 4 bases, with 17 bases remaining between them. CDR1 and CDR2 from the germline V gene are MNHEY and SVGEGT. For the CDR3, the DNA is TGTGCCAGCAGTTACTGGCAGGTGTGGGGGTTATACAATGAGCAGTTCTTC. It translates to CASSYWQVWGLYNEQFF.

As to this clonotype: The germline gene is not matched at one end of the junction; a read error may be the cause. The chain links TRBV4-2 to TRBJ1-6; 7 nucleotides agree with TRBD1. CDR1 is LGHNA and CDR2 is YNFKEQ in the germline V gene. The CDR3 consists of 17 residues. The CDR3 spells CASRQGLKSLRGPPLHF. The CDR3 region has the DNA TGTGCCAGCAGGCAAGGTTTGAAGAGCCTGAGGGGGCCACCCCTCCACTTT.

The chain combines TRBV10-2 with TRBJ2-7; D perhaps matches TRBD1 (6 bases). The CDR3 has 15 residues. The germline gives CDR1 WSHSY, CDR2 SAAADI. The ends were cut back, 6 bases at V and 7 bases at J, with 22 bases in the middle. The CDR3 DNA is TGCGCCAGCAGCCACAGGGTGACTCCAACTGGAGAGCAGTACGTC. This codes for CASSHRVTPTGEQYV.

The rearrangement links TRBV18 to TRBJ2-1; D uncertain. This CDR3 contains 12 residues. Germline V gene sequence: CDR1 KGHSH, CDR2 LQKENI. V lost 5 bases, J lost 5 bases, and 7 bases lay in between. The CDR3 reads CASSAQDNEQFF. The CDR3 DNA reads as TGTGCCAGCTCAGCTCAGGACAATGAGCAGTTCTTC.

CDR3 protein: CASSSRTSGGANEQFF. The CDR3 DNA is TGTGCCAGCAGCTCCAGGACTAGCGGGGGGGCGAATGAGCAGTTCTTC. J is TRBJ2-1 and V is TRBV11-2; the match to TRBD2 covers 15 bases. This CDR3 comprises 16 residues. J lost 7 bases, V lost 4 bases, and 5 bases had no gene match. Germline CDR1 is SGHAT and CDR2 is FQNNGV.

This clonotype came up a few times. V is TRBV4-1 and J is TRBJ1-1; D is possibly TRBD1 (5 bases). This CDR3 has 17 residues. V lost 3 bases to trimming and J lost 5 bases, with 22 bases between them. Per the germline V gene, CDR1 is MGHRA and CDR2 is YSYEKL. The CDR3 region has the DNA TGCGCCAGCAGCCACACTCGGTTCTCAGGGTGGGGTACTGAAGCTTTCTTT. Its translation is CASSHTRFSGWGTEAFF.

In this sample, this clonotype turned up many times. This chain connects TRBV4-1 to TRBJ2-3; maybe TRBD2 (6 bases). The CDR3 spans 18 residues. V was cut by 5 bases and J by 0 bases, with 21 bases left in between. Germline V CDR1 and CDR2: MGHRA, YSYEKL. This CDR3 reads CASSIQVGGFVSTDTQYF. CDR3 DNA sequence: TGCGCCAGCAGCATACAAGTAGGAGGGTTTGTTAGCACAGATACGCAGTATTTT.

The gene calls are TRBV6-4 and TRBJ1-1; no clear D. V gave up 6 bases and J gave up 2 bases, with 10 bases separating them. Germline loops: CDR1 MRHNA, CDR2 SNTAGT. This CDR3 is 13 amino acids long. The CDR3 protein is CASSARENTEAFF. In nucleotides, the CDR3 is TGTGCCAGCAGCGCTCGGGAAAACACTGAAGCTTTCTTT.

The rearrangement uses TRBV4-2 and TRBJ2-5; D possibly corresponds to TRBD2 (5 bases). In germline, CDR1 is LGHNA, CDR2 YNFKEQ. This CDR3 is built from 14 residues. V lost 1 base and J 3 bases, leaving 9 bases between the germline ends. CDR3 in DNA: TGTGCCAGCAGCCAAGTGGAGGCGGAAGAGACCCAGTACTTC. It encodes CASSQVEAEETQYF.

V is TRBV6-1 and J is TRBJ2-7; 7 positions match TRBD1. The junction had 6 bases not matched to a gene; V was cut back by 2 bases and J by 2 bases. CDR3 length: 15 amino acids. CDR1 MNHNS and CDR2 SASEGT come from the germline V gene. The CDR3 DNA reads TGTGCCAGCAGTGAATTGCCAGGGGGAGCCTACGAGCAGTACGTC. Its protein product is CASSELPGGAYEQYV.

This clonotype was seen more than once but under ten times. The gene calls are TRBV7-9 and TRBJ2-2, with 7 bases matching TRBD1. V lost 5 bases and J lost 5; bases outside the gene matches: 8. Germline V gives CDR1 SEHNR, CDR2 FQNEAQ (reference sequence). There are 15 residues in the CDR3. The CDR3 nucleotides read TGTGCCAGCAGCCCCGACAGGGCAGGGACCGGGGAGCTGTTTTTT. This sequence encodes CASSPDRAGTGELFF.

The chain joins TRBV6-2 or TRBV6-3 to TRBJ2-1; TRBD2 is a possible D gene (6 bases). CDR1 and CDR2 from the germline V gene are MNHEY and SVGEGT. V lost 0 bases to trimming and J lost 5 bases, with 17 bases between them. The CDR3 consists of 17 residues. CDR3 nucleotide sequence: TGTGCCAGCAGTTACTCGGCCTTGGAGGGGATCAACAATGAGCAGTTCTTC. Amino acids: CASSYSALEGINNEQFF.

This clonotype was recorded a few times. The V gene is TRBV18, the J gene TRBJ2-7, with D perhaps TRBD1 or TRBD2 (5 bases each). The CDR3 extends over 15 amino acids. Trimming pared 5 bases from V and 0 bases from J, leaving 14 bases between. CDR1 is KGHSH and CDR2 is LQKENI in the germline V gene. In nucleotides, the CDR3 is TGTGCCAGCTCAGGCGAGGGGTCGGTCTCCTACGAGCAGTACTTC. It is translated as CASSGEGSVSYEQYF.